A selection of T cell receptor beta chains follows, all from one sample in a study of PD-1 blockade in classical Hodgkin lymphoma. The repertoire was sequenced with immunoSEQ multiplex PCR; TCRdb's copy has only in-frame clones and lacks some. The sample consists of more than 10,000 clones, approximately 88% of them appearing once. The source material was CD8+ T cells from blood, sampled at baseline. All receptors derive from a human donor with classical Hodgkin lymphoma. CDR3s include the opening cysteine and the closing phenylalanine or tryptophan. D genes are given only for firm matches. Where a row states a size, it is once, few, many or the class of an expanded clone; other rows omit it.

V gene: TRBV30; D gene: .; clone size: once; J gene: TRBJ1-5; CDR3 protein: CAWGRGYSNQPQHF; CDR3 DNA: TGTGCCTGGGGGCGGGGATATAGCAATCAGCCCCAGCATTTT
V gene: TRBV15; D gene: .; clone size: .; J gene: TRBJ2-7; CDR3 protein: CATSSHAADYEQYF; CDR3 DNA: TGTGCCACCAGCAGTCACGCGGCAGACTACGAGCAGTACTTC
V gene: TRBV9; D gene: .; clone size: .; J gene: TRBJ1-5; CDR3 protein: CASSVDSGDSNQPQHF; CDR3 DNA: TGTGCCAGCAGCGTAGATTCGGGGGATAGCAATCAGCCCCAGCATTTT
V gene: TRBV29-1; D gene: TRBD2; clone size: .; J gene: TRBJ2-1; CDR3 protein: CSVRGTLGLAGDNEQFF; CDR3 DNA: TGCAGCGTTCGGGGGACACTGGGACTAGCGGGAGACAATGAGCAGTTCTTC
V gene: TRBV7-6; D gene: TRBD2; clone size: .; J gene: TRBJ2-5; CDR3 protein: CASSLEAGGLRETQYF; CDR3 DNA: TGTGCCAGCAGCTTAGAAGCGGGAGGGCTCAGGGAGACCCAGTACTTC
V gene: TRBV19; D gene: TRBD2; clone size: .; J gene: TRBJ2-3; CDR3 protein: CASSIPQLAGIYTDTQYF; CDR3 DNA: TGTGCCAGTAGTATACCCCAGCTAGCGGGAATTTACACAGATACGCAGTATTTT
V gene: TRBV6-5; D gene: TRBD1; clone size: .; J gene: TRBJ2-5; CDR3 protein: CASSQTGDGETQYF; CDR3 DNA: TGTGCCAGCAGCCAGACAGGGGATGGAGAGACCCAGTACTTC
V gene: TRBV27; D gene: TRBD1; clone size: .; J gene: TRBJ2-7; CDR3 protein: CASSLIAGTGSYEQYF; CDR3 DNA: TGTGCCAGCAGTTTAATCGCGGGGACAGGGAGTTACGAGCAGTACTTC
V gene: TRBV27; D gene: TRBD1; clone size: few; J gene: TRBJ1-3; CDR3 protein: CASSLGQGNTIYF; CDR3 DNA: TGTGCCAGCAGTTTGGGACAGGGAAACACCATATATTTT
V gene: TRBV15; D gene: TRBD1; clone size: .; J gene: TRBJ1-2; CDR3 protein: CATSYPWTGKDGYTF; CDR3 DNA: TGTGCCACCAGCTATCCTTGGACAGGGAAGGATGGCTACACCTTC
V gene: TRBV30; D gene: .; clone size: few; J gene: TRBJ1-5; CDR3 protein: CAWPPRRQPQHF; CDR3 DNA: TGTGCCTGGCCCCCAAGGAGGCAGCCCCAGCATTTT
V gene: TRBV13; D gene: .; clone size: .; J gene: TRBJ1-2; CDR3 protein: CASSFYGGAGYTF; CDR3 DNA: TGTGCCAGCAGCTTCTATGGAGGGGCTGGCTACACCTTC
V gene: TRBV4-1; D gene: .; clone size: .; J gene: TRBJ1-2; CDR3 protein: CASSPGQQGHYGYTF; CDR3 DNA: TGCGCCAGCAGCCCGGGACAACAGGGACACTATGGCTACACCTTC
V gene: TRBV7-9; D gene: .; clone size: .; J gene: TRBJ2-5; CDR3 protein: CASSFGSWYQETQYF; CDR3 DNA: TGTGCCAGCAGCTTCGGGTCTTGGTACCAAGAGACCCAGTACTTC
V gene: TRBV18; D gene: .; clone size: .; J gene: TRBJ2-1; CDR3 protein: CASSPEPAPRQFF; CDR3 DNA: TGTGCCAGCTCACCAGAGCCGGCACCTAGGCAGTTCTTC
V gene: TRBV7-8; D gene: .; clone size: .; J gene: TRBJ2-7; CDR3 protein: CASSLFSGPSYEQYF; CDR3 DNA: TGTGCCAGCAGCTTATTTAGCGGCCCCTCCTACGAGCAGTACTTC
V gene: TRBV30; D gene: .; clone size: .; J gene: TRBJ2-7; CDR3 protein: CAWSDQGIYEQYF; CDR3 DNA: TGTGCCTGGAGTGACCAGGGGATCTACGAGCAGTACTTC
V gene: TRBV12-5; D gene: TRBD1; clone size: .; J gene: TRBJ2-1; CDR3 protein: CASGLYYGTGFPDEQFF; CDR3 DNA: TGTGCTAGTGGTTTATATTATGGGACAGGGTTTCCGGATGAGCAGTTCTTC
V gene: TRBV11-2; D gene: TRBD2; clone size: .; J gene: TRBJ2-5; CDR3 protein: CASSWPASGPSQETQYF; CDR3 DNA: TGTGCCAGCAGCTGGCCGGCTAGCGGGCCATCCCAAGAGACCCAGTACTTC
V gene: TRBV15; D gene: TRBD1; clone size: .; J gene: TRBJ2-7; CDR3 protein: CATSRDRDRGSYEQYF; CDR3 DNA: TGTGCCACCAGCAGAGACCGGGACAGGGGAAGCTACGAGCAGTACTTC
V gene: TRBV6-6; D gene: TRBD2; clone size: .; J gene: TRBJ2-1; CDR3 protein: CASSSTSGYNEQFF; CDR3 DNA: TGTGCCAGCAGTTCAACTAGCGGTTACAATGAGCAGTTCTTC
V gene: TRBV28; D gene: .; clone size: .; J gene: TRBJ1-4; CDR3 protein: CASEGFANEKLFF; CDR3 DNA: TGTGCGTCGGAGGGTTTCGCTAATGAAAAACTGTTTTTT
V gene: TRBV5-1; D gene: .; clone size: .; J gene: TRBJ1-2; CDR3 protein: CASSLGRGGRDYGYTF; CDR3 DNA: TGCGCCAGCAGCCTAGGAAGAGGGGGTCGAGACTATGGCTACACCTTC
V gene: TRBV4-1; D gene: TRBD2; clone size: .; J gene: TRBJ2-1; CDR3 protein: CASSQGTSRSLPFF; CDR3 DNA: TGCGCCAGCAGCCAAGGGACTAGTCGTTCGTTGCCGTTCTTC
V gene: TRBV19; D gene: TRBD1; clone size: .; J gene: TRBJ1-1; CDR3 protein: CASSIAGDSMNTEAFF; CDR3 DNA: TGTGCCAGTAGTATAGCGGGGGACAGTATGAACACTGAAGCTTTCTTT
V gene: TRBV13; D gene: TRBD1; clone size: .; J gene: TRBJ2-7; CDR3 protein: CASSYTGQGAVYF; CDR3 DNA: TGTGCCAGCAGCTATACGGGACAGGGGGCCGTGTACTTC
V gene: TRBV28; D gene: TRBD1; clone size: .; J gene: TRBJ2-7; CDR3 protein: CASSEQGVIYEQYF; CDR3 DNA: TGTGCCAGCAGTGAACAGGGGGTAATCTACGAGCAGTACTTC
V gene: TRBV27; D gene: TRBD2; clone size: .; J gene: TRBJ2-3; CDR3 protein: CATGTSGTDTQYF; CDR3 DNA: TGTGCCACGGGGACTAGCGGTACAGATACGCAGTATTTT
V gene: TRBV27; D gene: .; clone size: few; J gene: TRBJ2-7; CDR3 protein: CASSSMVPYEQYF; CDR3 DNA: TGTGCCAGCAGTTCTATGGTACCCTACGAGCAGTACTTC
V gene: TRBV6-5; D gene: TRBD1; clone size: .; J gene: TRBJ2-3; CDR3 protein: CASSLRTGNTDTQYF; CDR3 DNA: TGTGCCAGCAGCCTCCGGACAGGAAACACAGATACGCAGTATTTT
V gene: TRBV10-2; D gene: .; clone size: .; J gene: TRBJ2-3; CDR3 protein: CASSVGGFGTDTQYF; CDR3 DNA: TGCGCCAGCAGCGTTGGGGGGTTCGGCACAGATACGCAGTATTTT
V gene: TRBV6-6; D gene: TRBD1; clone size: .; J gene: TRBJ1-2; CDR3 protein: CASSTGAMDESGYTF; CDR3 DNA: TGTGCCAGCAGTACAGGGGCCATGGACGAGTCTGGCTACACCTTC
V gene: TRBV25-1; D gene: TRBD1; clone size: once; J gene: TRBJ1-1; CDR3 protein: CASSLTGVSTEAFF; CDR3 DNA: TGTGCCAGCAGTTTGACAGGGGTTTCCACTGAAGCTTTCTTT
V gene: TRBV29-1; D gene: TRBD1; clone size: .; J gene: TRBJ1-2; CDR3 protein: CSFEQGNYGYTF; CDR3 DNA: TGCAGCTTCGAACAGGGGAACTATGGCTACACCTTC
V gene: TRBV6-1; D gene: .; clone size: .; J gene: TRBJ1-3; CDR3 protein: CASSETITIYF; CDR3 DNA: TGTGCCAGCAGTGAAACAATTACCATATATTTT
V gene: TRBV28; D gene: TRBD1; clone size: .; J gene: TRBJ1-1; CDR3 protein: CASRATGGWNTEAFF; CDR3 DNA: TGTGCCAGCAGGGCGACAGGGGGGTGGAACACTGAAGCTTTCTTT
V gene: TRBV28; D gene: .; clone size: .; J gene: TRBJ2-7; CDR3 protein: CASSHSYEQYF; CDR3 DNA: TGTGCCAGCAGTCACTCCTACGAGCAGTACTTC
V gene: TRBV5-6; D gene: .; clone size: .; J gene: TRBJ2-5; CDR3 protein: CASSIDAPETQYF; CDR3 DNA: TGTGCCAGCAGCATAGACGCCCCGGAGACCCAGTACTTC
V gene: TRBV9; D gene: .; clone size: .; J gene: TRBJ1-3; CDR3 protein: CASSVDGNTIYF; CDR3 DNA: TGTGCCAGCAGCGTAGACGGAAACACCATATATTTT
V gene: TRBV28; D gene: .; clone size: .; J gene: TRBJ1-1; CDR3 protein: CASSDRLNTEAFF; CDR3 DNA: TGTGCCAGCTCAGACAGGCTGAACACTGAAGCTTTCTTT
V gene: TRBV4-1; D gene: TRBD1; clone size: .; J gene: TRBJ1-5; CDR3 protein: CASSLGGDLSNQPQHF; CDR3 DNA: TGCGCCAGCAGCTTAGGGGGCGACCTGAGCAATCAGCCCCAGCATTTT
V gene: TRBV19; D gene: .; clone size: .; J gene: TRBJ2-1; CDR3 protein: CASQQGGNNEQFF; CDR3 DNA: TGTGCCAGTCAACAGGGGGGGAACAATGAGCAGTTCTTC
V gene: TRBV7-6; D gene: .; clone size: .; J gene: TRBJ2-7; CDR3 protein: CASSPNVLSYEQYF; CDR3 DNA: TGTGCCAGCAGCCCAAACGTCCTCTCCTACGAGCAGTACTTC
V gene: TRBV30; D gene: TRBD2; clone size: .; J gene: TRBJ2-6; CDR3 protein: CAWSSGGGSGANVLTF; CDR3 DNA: TGTGCCTGGAGTTCCGGGGGGGGCTCTGGGGCCAACGTCCTGACTTTC
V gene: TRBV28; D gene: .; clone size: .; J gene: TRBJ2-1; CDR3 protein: CASSFGGRGQGSEQFF; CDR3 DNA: TGTGCCAGCAGTTTTGGGGGTAGGGGTCAAGGGAGTGAGCAGTTCTTC
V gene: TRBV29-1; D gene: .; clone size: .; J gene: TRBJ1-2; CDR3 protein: CSVEKDRNYGYTF; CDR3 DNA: TGCAGCGTTGAAAAAGACAGGAACTATGGCTACACCTTC
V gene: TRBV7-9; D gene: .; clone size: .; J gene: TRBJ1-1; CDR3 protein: CASSLGWAENTEAFF; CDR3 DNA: TGTGCCAGCAGCTTAGGATGGGCAGAGAACACTGAAGCTTTCTTT
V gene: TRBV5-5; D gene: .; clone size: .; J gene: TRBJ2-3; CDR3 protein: CASSLASSWGSDTQYF; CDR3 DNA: TGTGCCAGCAGCTTAGCTTCTAGTTGGGGGTCCGATACGCAGTATTTT
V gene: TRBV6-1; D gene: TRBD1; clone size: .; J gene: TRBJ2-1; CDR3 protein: CASSAGQGMYNEQFF; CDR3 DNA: TGTGCCAGCAGTGCAGGACAGGGTATGTACAATGAGCAGTTCTTC
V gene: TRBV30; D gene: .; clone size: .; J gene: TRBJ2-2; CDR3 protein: CAWSAPGPGGWGELFF; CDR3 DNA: TGTGCCTGGAGTGCCCCCGGTCCAGGCGGTTGGGGGGAGCTGTTTTTT
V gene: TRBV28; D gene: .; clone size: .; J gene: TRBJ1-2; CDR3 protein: CASVRLGSNYGYTF; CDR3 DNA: TGTGCCAGCGTCCGATTGGGCTCTAACTATGGCTACACCTTC
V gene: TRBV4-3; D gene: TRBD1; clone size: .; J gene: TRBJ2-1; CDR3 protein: CASSQEQGWNEQFF; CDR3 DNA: TGCGCCAGCAGCCAGGAACAGGGGTGGAATGAGCAGTTCTTC
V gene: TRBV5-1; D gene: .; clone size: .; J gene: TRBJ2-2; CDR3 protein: CASSKDSWAGELFF; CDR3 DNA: TGCGCCAGCAGCAAGGACAGCTGGGCCGGGGAGCTGTTTTTT
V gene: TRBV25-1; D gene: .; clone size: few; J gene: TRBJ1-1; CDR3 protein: CASSLWGWTEAFF; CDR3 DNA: TGTGCCAGCAGTTTGTGGGGATGGACTGAAGCTTTCTTT